This is a list of T cell receptor beta chains from one sample in a study of beta chain features in type 1 diabetes. Method: immunoSEQ multiplex PCR; TCRdb's copy keeps in-frame clones and lacks some. This table holds 280,000 or so clones, approximately 16% found once. The sample was naive CD4+ T cells from blood. These receptors all stem from a man younger than 30 with type 1 diabetes. Each CDR3 is given with its conserved first and last residue. The D gene is left open where the match is weak. Rows may omit the clone size; those that give it use once, few, many or a size class.

J	D	size	V	DNA	CDR3
TRBJ2-3	-	few	TRBV14	TGTGCCAGCAGCCGTGGCGGAACTAGCACAGATACGCAGTATTTT	CASSRGGTSTDTQYF
TRBJ1-6	-	-	TRBV27	TGTGCCAGCAGTTCTCCAATCAGGGGTAGCAATTCACCCCTCCACTTT	CASSSPIRGSNSPLHF
TRBJ2-1	TRBD2	-	TRBV11-3	TGTGCCAGCAGCCGTAGCGGGGGATCCTACAATGAGCAGTTCTTC	CASSRSGGSYNEQFF
TRBJ2-5	TRBD2	-	TRBV19	TGTGCCAGTACTACCGGACCGGGACTAGAAGAGACCCAGTACTTC	CASTTGPGLEETQYF
TRBJ1-2	-	few	TRBV9	TGTGCCAGCAGCGGGAAAACAGGGTGGTATGGCTACACCTTC	CASSGKTGWYGYTF
TRBJ2-4	-	-	TRBV5-1	TGCGCCAGCAGCTTGGCCAGTCAGGCGGGCAAAAACATTCAGTACTTC	CASSLASQAGKNIQYF
TRBJ1-5	-	-	TRBV28	TGTGCCAGCAGTTTATGGGGTTCAGGGCAGCCCCAGCATTTT	CASSLWGSGQPQHF
TRBJ2-3	-	-	TRBV20-1	TGCAGTGCCCCCGTCGGGGTTCAGCAGTATTTT	CSAPVGVQQYF
TRBJ2-7	-	-	TRBV5-1	TGCGCCAGCAGCGCCGGGACAACCTACGAGCAGTACTTC	CASSAGTTYEQYF
TRBJ2-3	TRBD2	-	TRBV7-9	TGTGCCAGCAGCGCCCCCCGCGGGGGGCGTATCACAGATACGCAGTATTTT	CASSAPRGGRITDTQYF
TRBJ2-6	-	-	TRBV28	TGTGCCAGCAGTTTTGGCTTCTCTGGGGCCAACGTCCTGACTTTC	CASSFGFSGANVLTF
TRBJ1-1	TRBD1	few	TRBV5-1	TGCGCCAGCAGCGCCGGACAGGGACTTACTGCAGCTTTCTTT	CASSAGQGLTAAFF
TRBJ2-7	-	-	TRBV5-6	TGTGCCAGCAGCTTGATCGGGAATAAGCGCGAGCAGTACTTC	CASSLIGNKREQYF
TRBJ1-2	-	-	TRBV15	TGTGCCACCAGCCGGTCTGCGGGAGGCTACACCTTC	CATSRSAGGYTF
TRBJ1-3	-	few	TRBV28	TGTGCCAGCAGCTCTCTTAGAAACACCATATATTTT	CASSSLRNTIYF
TRBJ2-7	TRBD1	-	TRBV6-1	TGTGCCAGCAGTCTGGGACAGAATTTCTACGAGCAGTACTTC	CASSLGQNFYEQYF
TRBJ2-7	TRBD2	few	TRBV28	TGTGCCAGCAGGCGAAACGGACTAGCGGATAGCTCCTACGAGCAGTACTTC	CASRRNGLADSSYEQYF
TRBJ2-7	-	few	TRBV5-1	TGCGCCAGCAGCTTGGACAGGGTGCCCCTCGAGCAGTACTTC	CASSLDRVPLEQYF
TRBJ2-5	-	few	TRBV5-1	TGCGCCAGCAGCTTATCAACGAGCAGGGAGACCCAGTACTTC	CASSLSTSRETQYF
TRBJ2-7	TRBD1	once	TRBV18	TGTGCCAGCGGGAAGGGACAGGGGGAATACGAGCAGTACTTC	CASGKGQGEYEQYF
TRBJ1-2	-	few	TRBV15	TGTGCCACCAGCATGCGACAGGACACATATGGCTACACCTTC	CATSMRQDTYGYTF
TRBJ1-1	-	-	TRBV29-1	TGCAGCGTTGAACGGGTTCTGAACACTGAAGCTTTCTTT	CSVERVLNTEAFF
TRBJ1-2	TRBD1	few	TRBV5-1	TGCGCCAGCAGCCTGGACAGGGGGCGATATGGCTACACCTTC	CASSLDRGRYGYTF
TRBJ1-1	-	few	TRBV29-1	TGCAGCGTTGAAGGCACAGCAAACACTGAAGCTTTCTTT	CSVEGTANTEAFF
TRBJ2-5	TRBD2	few	TRBV11-1	TGTGCCAGCAGCTTAGGGGGGGGCCAAGAGACCCAGTACTTC	CASSLGGGQETQYF
TRBJ2-7	TRBD2	few	TRBV25-1	TGTGCCGTGTCTCAGGAGCTAGCGGGCGAGCAGTACTTC	CAVSQELAGEQYF
TRBJ2-5	-	few	TRBV2	TGTGCCAGCAGTCCGAGAGAGACCCAGTACTTC	CASSPRETQYF
TRBJ1-1	-	-	TRBV10-3	TGTGCCATCAGTGGGGCCCTGGGCACTGAAGCTTTCTTT	CAISGALGTEAFF
TRBJ2-3	TRBD2	-	TRBV19	TGTGCCAGTAGTATACCGGGCGGGAGTCGGGATACGCAGTATTTT	CASSIPGGSRDTQYF
TRBJ1-2	-	-	TRBV9	TGTGCCAGCAGCGTAGTAGGCTCTAGCGGCTATGGCTACACCTTC	CASSVVGSSGYGYTF
TRBJ2-5	-	-	TRBV7-2	TGTGCCAGCAGCCGGACAGTCCAAGAGACCCAGTACTTC	CASSRTVQETQYF
TRBJ2-1	-	-	TRBV4-3	TGCGCCAGCAGCCAAGACCCTAGCGCCTACAATGAGCAGTTCTTC	CASSQDPSAYNEQFF
TRBJ1-6	TRBD1	few	TRBV6-1	TGTGCCAGCAGTGAAGGCCTCGGACAGGGTAGTTCACCCCTCCACTTT	CASSEGLGQGSSPLHF
TRBJ1-5	TRBD1	few	TRBV30	TGTGCCTGGAGCATGGACAGGGGGGGTCAGCCCCAGCATTTT	CAWSMDRGGQPQHF
TRBJ2-5	TRBD2	few	TRBV7-2	TGTGCCAGCAGCTTAGCGGATACTAGCGGGACAGTGGAGACCCAGTACTTC	CASSLADTSGTVETQYF
TRBJ1-1	TRBD1	-	TRBV9	TGTGCCAGCAGAGCGGGACAGGGGGCCACTGAAGCTTTCTTT	CASRAGQGATEAFF
TRBJ1-5	TRBD1	few	TRBV28	TGTGCCAGCAGCCAGACAGGGCCCATGGGCAATCAGCCCCAGCATTTT	CASSQTGPMGNQPQHF
TRBJ2-1	-	-	TRBV30	TGTGCCTGGAGTGTAGGGGCGTACAATGAGCAGTTCTTC	CAWSVGAYNEQFF
TRBJ1-6	-	few	TRBV9	TGTGCCAGCAGCGTAGTGCAGACTTTGTCACCCCTCCACTTT	CASSVVQTLSPLHF
TRBJ2-4	-	-	TRBV11-2	TGTGCCAGCAGCTCCTTAGCCAAAAACATTCAGTACTTC	CASSSLAKNIQYF
TRBJ2-7	-	few	TRBV5-1	TGCGCCAGCAGCTTGGCGGCGAGGAACGAGCAGTACTTC	CASSLAARNEQYF
TRBJ1-2	-	-	TRBV18	TGTGCCAGCTCACCAGGGGGCCCACCCTATGGCTACACCTTC	CASSPGGPPYGYTF
TRBJ2-7	-	few	TRBV14	TGTGCCAGCAGCCTCAACTCCTACGAGCAGTACTTC	CASSLNSYEQYF
TRBJ2-5	TRBD2	-	TRBV15	TGTGCCACCGCAGTCGGGGGGAGAGAGACCCAGTACTTC	CATAVGGRETQYF
TRBJ2-3	-	-	TRBV28	TGTGCCAGCAGTTCTCCGGGGTCCACAGATACGCAGTATTTT	CASSSPGSTDTQYF
TRBJ2-6	-	-	TRBV2	TGTGCCAGCGCGCGGGTATCTGGGGCCAACGTCCTGACTTTC	CASARVSGANVLTF
TRBJ2-3	-	few	TRBV9	TGTGCCAGCAGCGTAGAGCCAGGCAGAGGGACGCAGTATTTT	CASSVEPGRGTQYF
TRBJ2-6	-	-	TRBV5-4	TGTGCCAGCAGCTCAACTACCTCTGGGGCCAACGTCCTGACTTTC	CASSSTTSGANVLTF
TRBJ1-2	-	-	TRBV2	TGTGCCATCACGGACTCTTTCTATGGCTACACCTTC	CAITDSFYGYTF
TRBJ2-3	-	few	TRBV10-3	TGTGCCATCAGGGGCAGGGCGACAGATACGCAGTATTTT	CAIRGRATDTQYF
TRBJ1-4	-	-	TRBV19	TGTGCCAGTAGGATTACAGTAACTAATGAAAAACTGTTTTTT	CASRITVTNEKLFF
TRBJ2-1	-	few	TRBV18	TGTGCCAGCTCATGGACAGAGTACAATGAGCAGTTCTTC	CASSWTEYNEQFF
TRBJ2-1	-	few	TRBV7-9	TGTGCCAGCAGCTTAAAACCCCCCTCCCCCAGCGTTCACAATGAGCAGTTCTTC	CASSLKPPSPSVHNEQFF
TRBJ1-5	-	few	TRBV15	TGTGCCACCAGCAGAGATGGAAGGGGATATAGCAATCAGCCCCAGCATTTT	CATSRDGRGYSNQPQHF
TRBJ2-7	TRBD2	few	TRBV4-2	TGTGCCAGCAGCTTCGGACTAGCGGGAGCGAGGTACGAGCAGTACTTC	CASSFGLAGARYEQYF